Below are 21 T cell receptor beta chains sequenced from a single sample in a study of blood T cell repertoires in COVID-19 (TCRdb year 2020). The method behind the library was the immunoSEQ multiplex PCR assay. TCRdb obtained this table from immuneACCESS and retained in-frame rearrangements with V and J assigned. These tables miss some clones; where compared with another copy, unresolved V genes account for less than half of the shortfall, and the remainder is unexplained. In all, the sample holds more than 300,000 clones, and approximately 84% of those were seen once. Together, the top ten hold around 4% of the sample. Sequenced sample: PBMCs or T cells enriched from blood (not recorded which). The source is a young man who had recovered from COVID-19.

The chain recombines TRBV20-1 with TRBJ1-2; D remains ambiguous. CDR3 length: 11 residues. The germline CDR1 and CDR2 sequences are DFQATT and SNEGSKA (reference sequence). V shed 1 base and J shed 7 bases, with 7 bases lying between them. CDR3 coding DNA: TGCAGTGCTAGAGGCCGGGGTGGCTACACCTTC. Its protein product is CSARGRGGYTF.

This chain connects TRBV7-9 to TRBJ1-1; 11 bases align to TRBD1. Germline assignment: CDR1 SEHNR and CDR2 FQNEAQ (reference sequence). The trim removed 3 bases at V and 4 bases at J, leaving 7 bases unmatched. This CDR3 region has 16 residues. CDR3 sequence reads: CASSLTRTGGFTEAFF. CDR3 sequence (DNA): TGTGCCAGCAGCTTGACAAGGACAGGGGGCTTCACTGAAGCTTTCTTT.

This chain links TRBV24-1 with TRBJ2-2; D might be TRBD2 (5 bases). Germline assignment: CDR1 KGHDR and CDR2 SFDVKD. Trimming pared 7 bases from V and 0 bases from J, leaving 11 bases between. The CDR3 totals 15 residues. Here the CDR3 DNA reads TGTGCCACCAGGGGCGGGCTAACGAACACCGGGGAGCTGTTTTTT. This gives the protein CATRGGLTNTGELFF.

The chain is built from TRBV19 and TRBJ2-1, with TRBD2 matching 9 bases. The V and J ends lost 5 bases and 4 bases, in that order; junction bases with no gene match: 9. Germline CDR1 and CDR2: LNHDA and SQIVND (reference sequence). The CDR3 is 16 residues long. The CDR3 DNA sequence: TGTGCCAGTAGTTCGCGGGAGGGCCTCGGATACAATGAGCAGTTCTTC. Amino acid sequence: CASSSREGLGYNEQFF. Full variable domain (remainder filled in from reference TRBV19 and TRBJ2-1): DGGITQSPKYLFRKEGQNVTLSCEQNLNHDAMYWYRQDPGQGLRLIYYSQIVNDFQKGDIAEGYSVSREKKESFPLTVTSAQKNPTAFYLCASSSREGLGYNEQFFGPGTRLTVL.

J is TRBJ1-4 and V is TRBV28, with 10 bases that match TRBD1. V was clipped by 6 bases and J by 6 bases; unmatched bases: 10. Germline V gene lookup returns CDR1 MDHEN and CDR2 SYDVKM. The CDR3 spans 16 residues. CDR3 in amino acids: CASRGDRGLDYEKLFF. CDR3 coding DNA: TGTGCCAGCAGGGGGGACAGGGGATTAGATTATGAAAAACTGTTTTTT. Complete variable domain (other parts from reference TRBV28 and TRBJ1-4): DVKVTQSSRYLVKRTGEKVFLECVQDMDHENMFWYRQDPGLGLRLIYFSYDVKMKEKGDIPEGYSVSREKKERFSLILESASTNQTSMYLCASRGDRGLDYEKLFFGSGTQLSVL.

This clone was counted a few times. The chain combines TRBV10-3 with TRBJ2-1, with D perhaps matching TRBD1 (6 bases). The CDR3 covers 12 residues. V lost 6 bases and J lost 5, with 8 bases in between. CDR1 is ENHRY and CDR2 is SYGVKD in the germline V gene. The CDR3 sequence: CAISTGNNEQFF. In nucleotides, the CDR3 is TGTGCCATCAGCACAGGGAACAATGAGCAGTTCTTC.

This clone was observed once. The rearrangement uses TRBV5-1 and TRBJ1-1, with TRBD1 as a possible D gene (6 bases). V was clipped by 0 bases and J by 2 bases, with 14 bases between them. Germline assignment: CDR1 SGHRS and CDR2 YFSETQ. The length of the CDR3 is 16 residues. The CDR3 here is CASSLVTTGFNTEAFF. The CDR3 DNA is TGCGCCAGCAGCTTGGTTACGACAGGTTTTAACACTGAAGCTTTCTTT.

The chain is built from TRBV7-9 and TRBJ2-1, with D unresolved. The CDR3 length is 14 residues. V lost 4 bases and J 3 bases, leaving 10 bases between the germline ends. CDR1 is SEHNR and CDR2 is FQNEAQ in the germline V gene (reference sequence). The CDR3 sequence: CASSWSRDYNEQFF. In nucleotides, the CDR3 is TGTGCCAGCAGCTGGTCTCGAGACTACAATGAGCAGTTCTTC.

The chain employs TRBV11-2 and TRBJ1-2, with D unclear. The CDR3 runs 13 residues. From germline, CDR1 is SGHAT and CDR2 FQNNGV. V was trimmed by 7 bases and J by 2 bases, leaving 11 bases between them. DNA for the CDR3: TGTGCCAGCACCAGACTACAGAACTATGGCTACACCTTC. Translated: CASTRLQNYGYTF.

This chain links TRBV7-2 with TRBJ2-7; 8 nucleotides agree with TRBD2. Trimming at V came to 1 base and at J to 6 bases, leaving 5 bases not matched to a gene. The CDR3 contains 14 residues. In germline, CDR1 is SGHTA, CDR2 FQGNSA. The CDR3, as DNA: TGTGCCAGCAGCTTAGGGGGGACTAGAAGCGAGCAGTACTTC. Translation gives CASSLGGTRSEQYF. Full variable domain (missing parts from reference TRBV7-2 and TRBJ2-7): GAGVSQSPSNKVTEKGKDVELRCDPISGHTALYWYRQSLGQGLEFLIYFQGNSAPDKSGLPSDRFSAERTGGSVSTLTIQRTQQEDSAVYLCASSLGGTRSEQYFGPGTRLTVT.

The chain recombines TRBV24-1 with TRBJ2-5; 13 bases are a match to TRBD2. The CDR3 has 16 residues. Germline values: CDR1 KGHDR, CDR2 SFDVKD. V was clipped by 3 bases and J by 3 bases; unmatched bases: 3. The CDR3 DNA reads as TGTGCCACCAGTGATGCCGGACTAGCGGGAGAAGAGACCCAGTACTTC. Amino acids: CATSDAGLAGEETQYF.

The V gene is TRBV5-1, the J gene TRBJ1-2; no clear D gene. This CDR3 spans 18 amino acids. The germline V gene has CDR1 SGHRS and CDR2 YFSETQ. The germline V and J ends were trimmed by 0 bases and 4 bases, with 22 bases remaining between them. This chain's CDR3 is CASSLVGSGGADFYGYTF. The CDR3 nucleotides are TGCGCCAGCAGCTTGGTAGGTTCAGGTGGAGCGGACTTCTATGGCTACACCTTC.

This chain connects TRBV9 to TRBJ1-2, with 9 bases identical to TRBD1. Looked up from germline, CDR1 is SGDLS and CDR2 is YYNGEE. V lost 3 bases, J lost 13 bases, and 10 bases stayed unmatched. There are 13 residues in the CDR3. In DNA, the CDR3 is TGTGCCAGCAGCGGGACAGGGGAGAGTCATCGCACCTTC. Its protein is CASSGTGESHRTF.

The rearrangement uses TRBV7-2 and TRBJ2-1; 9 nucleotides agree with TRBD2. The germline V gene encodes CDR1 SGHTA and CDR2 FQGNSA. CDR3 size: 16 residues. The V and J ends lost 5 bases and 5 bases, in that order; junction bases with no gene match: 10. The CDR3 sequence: CASSPRGASGDNEQFF. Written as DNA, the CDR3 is TGTGCCAGCAGCCCCCGCGGGGCTAGCGGGGACAATGAGCAGTTCTTC.

This chain's CDR3 is CASAVVSRRTETQYF. CDR3 DNA sequence: TGTGCCTCAGCAGTTGTCAGTAGGAGGACAGAGACCCAGTACTTC. The chain has TRBV27 and TRBJ2-5; TRBD2 is a possible D gene (5 bases). This CDR3 has 15 amino acids. The V gene's germline CDR1 is MNHEY and CDR2 SMNVEV (reference sequence). Deletions cut 11 bases from V and 4 bases from J, with 23 bases between.

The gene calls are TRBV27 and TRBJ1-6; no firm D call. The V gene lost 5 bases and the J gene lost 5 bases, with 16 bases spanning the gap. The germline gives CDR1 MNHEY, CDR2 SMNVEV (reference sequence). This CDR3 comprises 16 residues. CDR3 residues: CASSPAPTRHNSPLHF. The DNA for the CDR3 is TGTGCCAGCAGTCCCGCCCCCACACGTCATAATTCACCCCTCCACTTT.

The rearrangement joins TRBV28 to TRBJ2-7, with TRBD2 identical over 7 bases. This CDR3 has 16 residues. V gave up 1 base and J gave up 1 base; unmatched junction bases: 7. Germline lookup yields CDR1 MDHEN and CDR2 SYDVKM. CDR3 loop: CASSLYGAGVSYEQYF. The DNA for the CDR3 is TGTGCCAGCAGTTTATACGGGGCGGGGGTATCCTACGAGCAGTACTTC. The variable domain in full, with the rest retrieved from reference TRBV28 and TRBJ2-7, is DVKVTQSSRYLVKRTGEKVFLECVQDMDHENMFWYRQDPGLGLRLIYFSYDVKMKEKGDIPEGYSVSREKKERFSLILESASTNQTSMYLCASSLYGAGVSYEQYFGPGTRLTVT.

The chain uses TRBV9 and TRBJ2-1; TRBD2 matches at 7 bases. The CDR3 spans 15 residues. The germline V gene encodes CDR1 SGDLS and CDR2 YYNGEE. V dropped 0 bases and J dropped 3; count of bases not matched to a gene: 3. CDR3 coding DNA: TGTGCCAGCAGCGTAGATAGCGGGCTCTACAATGAGCAGTTCTTC. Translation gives CASSVDSGLYNEQFF.

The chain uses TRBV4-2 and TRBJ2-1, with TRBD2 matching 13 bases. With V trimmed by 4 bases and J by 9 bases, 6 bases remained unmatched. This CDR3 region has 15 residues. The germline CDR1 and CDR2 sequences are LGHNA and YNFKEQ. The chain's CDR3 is CASSRPGTSGTEQFF. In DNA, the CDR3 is TGTGCCAGCAGCCGACCCGGGACTAGCGGGACTGAGCAGTTCTTC.

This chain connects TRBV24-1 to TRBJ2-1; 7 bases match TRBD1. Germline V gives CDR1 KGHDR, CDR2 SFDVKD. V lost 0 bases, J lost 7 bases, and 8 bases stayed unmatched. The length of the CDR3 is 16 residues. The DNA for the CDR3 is TGTGCCACCAGTGATTTGAGGGGGAAGGGGGCAAATGAGCAGTTCTTC. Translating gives CATSDLRGKGANEQFF.

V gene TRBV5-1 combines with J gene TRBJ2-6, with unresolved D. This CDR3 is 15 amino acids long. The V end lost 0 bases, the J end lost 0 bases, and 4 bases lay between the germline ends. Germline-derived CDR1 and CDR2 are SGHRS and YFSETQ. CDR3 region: CASSLGSSGANVLTF. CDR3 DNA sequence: TGCGCCAGCAGCTTGGGCAGCTCTGGGGCCAACGTCCTGACTTTC.